These 18 T cell receptor beta chains originate from one sample sequenced in a study of Tregs in tolerant kidney transplant recipients. Method: immunoSEQ multiplex PCR; TCRdb's copy keeps in-frame clones and lacks some. The sample lists 200,000 to 300,000 clones; around 82% were seen once. The source material was CD4+ T cells from blood. The receptors originated from a human donor in good health.

This rearrangement joins TRBV7-2 to TRBJ2-7; no clear D gene. Germline V gives CDR1 SGHTA, CDR2 FQGNSA. The CDR3 sequence is 12 residues long. V was pared by 2 bases and J by 5 bases, with 7 bases between. The CDR3 bases are TGTGCCAGCAGCTTAAGACTCCACGAGCAGTACTTC. It codes for CASSLRLHEQYF.

The chain links TRBV2 to TRBJ2-7; 9 nucleotides line up with TRBD2. Germline CDR1 is SNHLY and CDR2 is FYNNEI. This CDR3 has 15 residues. The V segment lost 8 bases and the J segment 0 bases; nucleotides outside the gene matches: 8. This CDR3 reads CASLAGARSSYEQYF. In nucleotides, the CDR3 is TGTGCCAGCTTAGCGGGAGCCCGCTCCTCCTACGAGCAGTACTTC.

The chain employs TRBV18 and TRBJ1-4; 12 bases are shared with TRBD1. V lost 3 bases to trimming and J lost 8 bases; unmatched junction nucleotides: 10. This CDR3 is built from 17 residues. Germline-derived CDR1 and CDR2 are KGHSH and LQKENI. The CDR3 reads CASSPGTGGAVGEKLFF. The CDR3 bases are TGTGCCAGCTCACCCGGGACAGGGGGCGCGGTAGGAGAAAAACTGTTTTTT.

CDR3 region: CASSVRGGDETQYF. CDR3 nucleotide sequence: TGCGCCAGCAGCGTACGGGGAGGGGATGAGACCCAGTACTTC. The chain recombines TRBV10-2 with TRBJ2-5; 7 nucleotides align to TRBD2. Germline V CDR1 and CDR2: WSHSY, SAAADI. V shed 6 bases and J 5 bases; nucleotides not matched to a gene: 9. This CDR3 region has 14 residues.

The chain is built from TRBV21-1 and TRBJ2-7; the table names TRBD2, a call not compared with the DNA. TRBV21-1 is tagged as a pseudogene. The CDR3 runs to 14 residues. The CDR3 nucleotides read TGTGCCAGCACGAGCGGGGGGCCCGGTCGGGAGCAGTACTTC. It specifies CASTSGGPGREQYF.

This chain joins TRBV27 and TRBJ1-5, with D perhaps matching TRBD1 (6 bases). The V end lost 1 base, the J end lost 4 bases, and 14 bases lay between the germline ends. This CDR3 is 16 amino acids long. CDR1 is MNHEY, CDR2 SMNVEV, per germline (reference sequence). The CDR3 reads CASSLWGQGLNQPQHF. The CDR3 region has the DNA TGTGCCAGCAGTTTATGGGGGCAGGGACTAAATCAGCCCCAGCATTTT.

The chain has TRBV6-4 and TRBJ2-7; D remains ambiguous. The germline gives CDR1 MRHNA, CDR2 SNTAGT. This CDR3 region has 15 residues. V was cut by 6 bases and J by 2 bases, with 17 bases left in between. CDR3 residues: CASSKDPTSAYEQYF. In nucleotides, the CDR3 is TGTGCCAGCAGCAAAGACCCGACCTCCGCCTACGAGCAGTACTTC.

This chain uses TRBV5-8 with TRBJ1-2, with 8 nucleotides matching TRBD1. Germline V gives CDR1 SGHTS, CDR2 YDEGEE. The V and J ends lost 2 bases and 8 bases, in that order; junction bases with no gene match: 17. The CDR3 has 17 residues. Here the CDR3 DNA reads TGTGCCAGCAGCTTCCGGACAGGGCCAAGGCTAACTGGGGGCTACACCTTC. Encoded protein: CASSFRTGPRLTGGYTF.

V and J are TRBV10-3 and TRBJ2-1; D may match TRBD1 or TRBD2 (6 bases each). CDR1 and CDR2 from the germline V gene are ENHRY and SYGVKD. V lost 7 bases, J lost 3 bases, and 25 bases lay in between. This CDR3 is built from 18 residues. The CDR3 here is CAIITGRISCSIYNEQFF. CDR3 DNA: TGTGCCATCATAACAGGGAGGATATCATGCTCTATCTACAATGAGCAGTTCTTC.

V gene TRBV13 combines with J gene TRBJ2-1; 11 bases align to TRBD2. This CDR3 contains 18 residues. Per germline, CDR1 PRHDT and CDR2 FYEKMQ (reference sequence). The ends lost 4 bases at V and 3 bases at J; junction bases unmatched: 11. The CDR3 sequence is CASSSATGLAADYNEQFF. DNA for the CDR3: TGTGCCAGCAGCTCCGCTACGGGACTAGCGGCCGACTACAATGAGCAGTTCTTC.

The V call is TRBV18, the J call TRBJ1-1, with TRBD1 as a possible D gene (6 bases). The germline V gene has CDR1 KGHSH and CDR2 LQKENI. The CDR3 spans 16 residues. Trimming took 3 bases from V and 0 from J, leaving 14 bases between them. The CDR3 sequence: CASSPDSYLMNTEAFF. The CDR3 bases are TGTGCCAGCTCACCGGACAGTTACCTCATGAACACTGAAGCTTTCTTT.

The chain uses TRBV7-8 and TRBJ2-3, with TRBD1 matching 8 bases. V dropped 4 bases and J dropped 12; count of bases not matched to a gene: 3. This CDR3 is 11 amino acids long. Germline loops: CDR1 SGHVS, CDR2 FQNEAQ. The CDR3 nucleotides read TGTGCCAGCAGCTCTGGACAGGGCCAGTATTTT. Translating gives CASSSGQGQYF.

This clone is a singleton in its sample. V and J are TRBV10-3 and TRBJ2-7; D uncertain. V was pared by 10 bases and J by 7 bases, with 14 bases between. Germline CDR1 and CDR2: ENHRY and SYGVKD. This CDR3 contains 11 residues. For the CDR3, the DNA is TGTGCCACGGGCTCCGAGAGGGAGCAGTACTTC. This encodes CATGSEREQYF.

This chain joins TRBV29-1 and TRBJ2-3; TRBD1 aligns across 8 bases. Looked up from germline, CDR1 is SQVTM and CDR2 is ANQGSEA. V lost 7 bases and J lost 6; bases outside the gene matches: 12. The CDR3 sequence is 14 residues long. The CDR3 loop reads CSGEQGGLGDTQYF. For the CDR3, the DNA is TGCAGCGGGGAACAGGGGGGCCTCGGGGATACGCAGTATTTT.

This clone was seen a few times. The chain is built from TRBV7-9 and TRBJ2-5, with 8 bases lining up with TRBD2. CDR1 is SEHNR and CDR2 is FQNEAQ in the germline V gene (reference sequence). J was trimmed by 1 base and V by 5 bases; bases with no gene match: 6. CDR3 size: 15 residues. The CDR3 loop is CASSPGTSFQETQYF. In DNA, the CDR3 is TGTGCCAGCAGCCCAGGGACTAGTTTCCAAGAGACCCAGTACTTC.

The chain joins TRBV6-1 to TRBJ1-1, with 8 bases identical to TRBD1. The CDR3 has 14 residues. The V gene's germline CDR1 is MNHNS and CDR2 SASEGT. The V gene end was trimmed by 7 bases and the J gene end by 0 bases; junction bases not matched to a gene: 4. This CDR3 reads CASIEDRVNTEAFF. The CDR3 DNA reads TGTGCCAGCATCGAGGACAGGGTGAACACTGAAGCTTTCTTT.

The chain has TRBV2 and TRBJ2-3; D tentatively reads TRBD1 or TRBD2 (5 bases each). V gave up 6 bases and J gave up 4 bases, with 20 bases separating them. The length of the CDR3 is 16 residues. Germline-derived CDR1 and CDR2 are SNHLY and FYNNEI. For the CDR3, the DNA is TGTGCCAGCAGGGCCCCGGGGCCCACCAGCGCAGATACGCAGTATTTT. Translated: CASRAPGPTSADTQYF.

The V and J genes are TRBV6-5 and TRBJ1-5, with D tentatively TRBD1 (5 bases). With 4 bases removed from V and 12 bases from J, the gap between germline ends came to 22 bases. Germline CDR1 is MNHEY and CDR2 is SVGAGI. There are 15 residues in the CDR3. For the CDR3, the DNA is TGTGCCAGCAGTTCCGTCCGGGACGGCAATTTCCTCCAGCATTTT. As protein: CASSSVRDGNFLQHF.